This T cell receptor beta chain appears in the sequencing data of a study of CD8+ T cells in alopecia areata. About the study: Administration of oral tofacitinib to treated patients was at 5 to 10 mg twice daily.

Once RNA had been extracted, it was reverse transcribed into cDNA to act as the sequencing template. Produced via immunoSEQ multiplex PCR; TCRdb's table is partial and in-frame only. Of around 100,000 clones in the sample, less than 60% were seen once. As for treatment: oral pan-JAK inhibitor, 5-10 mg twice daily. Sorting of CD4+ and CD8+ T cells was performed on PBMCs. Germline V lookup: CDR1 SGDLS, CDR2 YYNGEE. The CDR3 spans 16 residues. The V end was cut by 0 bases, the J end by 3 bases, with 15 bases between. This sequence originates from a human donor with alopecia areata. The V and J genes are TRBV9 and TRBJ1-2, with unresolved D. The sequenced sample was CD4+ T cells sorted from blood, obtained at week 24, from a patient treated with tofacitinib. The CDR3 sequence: CASSVVAAAGYYGYTF. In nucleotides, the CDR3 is TGTGCCAGCAGCGTAGTAGCAGCGGCCGGCTACTATGGCTACACCTTC.